The 27 T cell receptor beta chains below come from one sample, sequenced in a study of siplizumab effects on memory and regulatory T cells. Sequenced by immunoSEQ multiplex PCR; TCRdb stores in-frame clones only, minus some. The sample carries about 110,000 clones, approximately 90% recorded once. The sample comprised Tregs sorted from blood. These receptors came from a human donor in good health.

The chain links TRBV29-1 to TRBJ1-3; D remains ambiguous. Germline CDR1 reads SQVTM; CDR2 reads ANQGSEA. This CDR3 contains 14 residues. The V end was cut by 6 bases, the J end by 4 bases, with 16 bases between. CDR3 sequence (DNA): TGCAGCGTGGTGTCCGGGATGGGGGGAAACACCATATATTTT. Translated, it gives CSVVSGMGGNTIYF.

This chain links TRBV19 with TRBJ1-3, with D maybe TRBD1 (5 bases). Germline-derived CDR1 and CDR2 are LNHDA and SQIVND (reference sequence). V gave up 3 bases and J gave up 3 bases, with 15 bases separating them. CDR3 length: 16 amino acids. The CDR3 DNA sequence: TGTGCCAGTAGTATCGGAATACGGGGCGATGGAAACACCATATATTTT. It yields the protein CASSIGIRGDGNTIYF. Full variable domain (missing parts from reference TRBV19 and TRBJ1-3): DGGITQSPKYLFRKEGQNVTLSCEQNLNHDAMYWYRQDPGQGLRLIYYSQIVNDFQKGDIAEGYSVSREKKESFPLTVTSAQKNPTAFYLCASSIGIRGDGNTIYFGEGSWLTVV.

Points on this clone: Other nucleotide sequences in the sample specify the same CDR3. The CDR3 nucleotides read TGTGCCAGCAGTAGGACCGGGACAGGACGAACTGAAGCTTTCTTT. This sequence encodes CASSRTGTGRTEAFF. The V and J genes are TRBV6-5 and TRBJ1-1; 8 bases are a match to TRBD1. The ends lost 5 bases at V and 5 bases at J; junction bases unmatched: 10. This CDR3 is built from 15 residues. CDR1 MNHEY and CDR2 SVGAGI come from the germline V gene.

This rearrangement joins TRBV6-6 to TRBJ1-4; TRBD1 might be the D (5 bases). The length of the CDR3 is 15 residues. V was pared by 6 bases and J by 8 bases, with 19 bases between. Germline CDR1 reads MNHNY; CDR2 reads SVGAGI (reference sequence). Here the CDR3 reads CASRPPQGRGEKLFF. The CDR3 bases are TGTGCCAGCAGACCCCCCCAGGGACGTGGGGAAAAACTGTTTTTT.

This rearrangement joins TRBV7-9 to TRBJ2-7; 9 bases line up with TRBD1. V dropped 2 bases and J dropped 2; count of bases not matched to a gene: 10. Germline V gene sequence: CDR1 SEHNR, CDR2 FQNEAQ (reference sequence). The CDR3 has 17 amino acids. The CDR3 bases are TGTGCCAGCAGCTTATACCTAGGCCGGGACAGGGCCTACGAGCAGTACTTC. Protein product: CASSLYLGRDRAYEQYF.

This chain uses TRBV6-5 with TRBJ2-1; 9 bases fit TRBD2. There are 16 residues in the CDR3. CDR1 and CDR2 (germline): MNHEY, SVGAGI. V was clipped by 1 base and J by 0 bases; unmatched bases: 1. The CDR3 DNA reads TGTGCCAGCAGTTACTTGCGGGGGGGCTCCTACAATGAGCAGTTCTTC. Translating gives CASSYLRGGSYNEQFF.

J is TRBJ1-1 and V is TRBV25-1, with D tentatively TRBD1 (6 bases). There are 14 residues in the CDR3. V was clipped by 6 bases and J by 1 base, with 12 bases between them. Germline CDR1 reads MGHDK; CDR2 reads SYGVNS. The CDR3 is CASSPPQGNTEAFF. The DNA for the CDR3 is TGTGCCAGCAGCCCCCCACAGGGGAACACTGAAGCTTTCTTT.

CDR3 amino acids: CASSLTGAEAFF. The CDR3 coding sequence is TGCGCCAGCAGCTTGACAGGCGCTGAAGCTTTCTTT. The chain employs TRBV5-1 and TRBJ1-1; D possibly corresponds to TRBD1 (5 bases). The V gene lost 1 base and the J gene lost 6 bases, with 7 bases spanning the gap. In germline, CDR1 is SGHRS, CDR2 YFSETQ. CDR3 length: 12 amino acids.

CDR3 nucleotide sequence: TGTGCCAGCAGTTGGAAGACAGGGGACACTGAAGCTTTCTTT. Amino acids: CASSWKTGDTEAFF. The V gene is TRBV6-5, the J gene TRBJ1-1; 8 nucleotides match TRBD1. After removal of 4 bases from V and 3 bases from J, the junction contained 4 bases not matched to a gene. The CDR3 totals 14 residues. In germline, CDR1 is MNHEY, CDR2 SVGAGI.

J is TRBJ2-5 and V is TRBV23-1, with D tentatively TRBD1 (5 bases). Gene TRBJ2-7 matches the end of the DNA better, so the J call may be wrong. TRBV23-1 is placed among ORFs of uncertain function. This CDR3 spans 15 amino acids. DNA for the CDR3: TGCGCCAGCAGTCAATTAAGGGGTTGGCCCTACGAGCAGTACTTC. This codes for CASSQLRGWPYEQYF.

The chain joins TRBV6-1 to TRBJ1-1; no firm D call. The germline gives CDR1 MNHNS, CDR2 SASEGT. V lost 4 bases and J 9 bases, leaving 12 bases between the germline ends. This CDR3 contains 12 residues. In DNA form, the CDR3 reads TGTGCCAGCAGTGGGGTTGCCGCCCAAGCTTTCTTT. Amino acids: CASSGVAAQAFF.

The chain couples TRBV27 to TRBJ2-6; 12 bases fit TRBD1. This CDR3 spans 17 amino acids. The V gene end was trimmed by 5 bases and the J gene end by 4 bases; junction bases not matched to a gene: 6. Germline V gene lookup returns CDR1 MNHEY and CDR2 SMNVEV (reference sequence). Here the CDR3 reads CASSPGTGGPGANVLTF. The CDR3 DNA sequence: TGTGCCAGCAGTCCCGGGACAGGGGGCCCCGGGGCCAACGTCCTGACTTTC.

J is TRBJ2-5 and V is TRBV7-9; D gene ambiguous. CDR1 is SEHNR, CDR2 FQNEAQ, per germline (reference sequence). V was clipped by 5 bases and J by 1 base, with 14 bases between them. The CDR3 covers 15 residues. The CDR3 here is CASSPRGVGQETQYF. Written as DNA, the CDR3 is TGTGCCAGCAGCCCGCGCGGCGTCGGCCAAGAGACCCAGTACTTC.

The chain employs TRBV27 and TRBJ2-7, with 7 bases that match TRBD1. The V segment lost 5 bases and the J segment 0 bases; nucleotides outside the gene matches: 1. Germline values: CDR1 MNHEY, CDR2 SMNVEV (reference sequence). The CDR3 has 13 residues. CDR3 bases: TGTGCCAGCAGTGCAGGGGGCTCCTACGAGCAGTACTTC. Translation: CASSAGGSYEQYF.

V is TRBV15 and J is TRBJ2-6; 7 bases are a match to TRBD2. This CDR3 is 19 amino acids long. The germline V gene has CDR1 LNHNV and CDR2 YYDKDF (reference sequence). The ends lost 3 bases at V and 2 bases at J; junction bases unmatched: 13. The CDR3 reads CATSSMGGSWYPGANVLTF. Here the CDR3 DNA reads TGTGCCACCAGCAGTATGGGGGGGTCCTGGTACCCTGGGGCCAACGTCCTGACTTTC. The complete variable domain, with remaining parts taken from reference TRBV15 and TRBJ2-6, reads DAMVIQNPRYQVTQFGKPVTLSCSQTLNHNVMYWYQQKSSQAPKLLFHYYDKDFNNEADTPDNFQSRRPNTSFCFLDIRSPGLGDTAMYLCATSSMGGSWYPGANVLTFGAGSRLTVL.

The chain has TRBV14 and TRBJ1-3; D unclear. Trimming shortened V by 3 bases and J by 0 bases, and 9 bases separated the two germline ends. CDR1 is SGHDN, CDR2 FVKESK, per germline. The CDR3 totals 15 residues. DNA for the CDR3: TGTGCCAGCAGCCAGGGCTTTAGCTCTGGAAACACCATATATTTT. Translated, it gives CASSQGFSSGNTIYF.

This rearrangement joins TRBV5-1 to TRBJ1-6, with D perhaps matching TRBD1 (6 bases). The CDR3 is made up of 16 amino acids. Trimming shortened V by 0 bases and J by 4 bases, and 11 bases separated the two germline ends. Germline CDR1 reads SGHRS; CDR2 reads YFSETQ. CDR3: CASSLGGQLYNSPLHF. The CDR3, as DNA: TGCGCCAGCAGCTTGGGAGGACAGCTGTATAATTCACCCCTCCACTTT.

For this clone: A read error is possible here, since a much larger clone lies one base away. The genes are TRBV5-5 and TRBJ2-7, with 11 bases lining up with TRBD1. The CDR3 sequence is 15 residues long. CDR1 and CDR2 from the germline V gene are SGHKS and YYEKEE (reference sequence). CDR3 amino acids: CASSFWTGGRHEQYF. DNA of the CDR3: TGCGCCAGCAGCTTCTGGACAGGGGGCCGACACGAGCAGTACTTC.

The rearrangement links TRBV5-1 to TRBJ2-5, with D possibly matching TRBD2 (6 bases). The CDR3 contains 14 residues. Trimming removed 3 bases at V and 2 bases at J, with 11 bases between. In germline, CDR1 is SGHRS, CDR2 YFSETQ. DNA for the CDR3: TGCGCCAGCAGCTGGGCGGGACTTCAAGAGACCCAGTACTTC. It specifies CASSWAGLQETQYF.

The gene calls are TRBV19 and TRBJ2-3; D call uncertain. Germline V gene sequence: CDR1 LNHDA, CDR2 SQIVND (reference sequence). This CDR3 has 14 residues. Trimming cost V 0 bases and J 3 bases, with 7 bases left between them. The chain's CDR3 is CASSIEPRTDTQYF. The CDR3 coding sequence is TGTGCCAGTAGTATAGAACCCAGAACAGATACGCAGTATTTT.

This chain uses TRBV10-3 with TRBJ1-2; TRBD1 matches 11 bases. The germline CDR1 and CDR2 sequences are ENHRY and SYGVKD. The CDR3 spans 15 residues. V gave up 6 bases and J gave up 1 base; unmatched junction bases: 4. As DNA, the CDR3 is TGTGCCATCAGGGCTGGGACAGGGGGTAACTATGGCTACACCTTC. Protein product: CAIRAGTGGNYGYTF.

The chain couples TRBV27 to TRBJ2-5, with D tentatively TRBD2 (6 bases). This CDR3 has 13 amino acids. Germline V gene sequence: CDR1 MNHEY, CDR2 SMNVEV (reference sequence). Trimming removed 6 bases from V and 2 bases from J, with 10 bases in between. The CDR3 spells CASRFSGQETQYF. The DNA of the CDR3 is TGTGCCAGCAGGTTTAGCGGACAAGAGACCCAGTACTTC.

The CDR3 nucleotides read TGTGCCAGCAGCTTAGTCCTAGCCGGACCGGGGGAGACCCAGTACTTC. It translates to CASSLVLAGPGETQYF. The chain uses TRBV11-1 and TRBJ2-5; possible D gene TRBD2, 5 bases. This CDR3 spans 16 amino acids. Germline lookup yields CDR1 SGHAT and CDR2 FQDESV (reference sequence). Trimming took 1 base from V and 5 from J, leaving 17 bases between them. The full variable domain, its missing parts supplied by reference TRBV11-1 and TRBJ2-5, is EAEVAQSPRYKITEKSQAVAFWCDPISGHATLYWYRQILGQGPELLVQFQDESVVDDSQLPKDRFSAERLKGVDSTLKIQPAELGDSAMYLCASSLVLAGPGETQYFGPGTRLLVL.

This sequence joins TRBV7-9 and TRBJ2-7; D is uncertain. The germline V gene encodes CDR1 SEHNR and CDR2 FQNEAQ (reference sequence). Trimming shortened V by 2 bases and J by 5 bases, and 10 bases separated the two germline ends. The CDR3 spans 13 residues. CDR3 DNA sequence: TGTGCCAGCAGCTTACAAGGGTTAGACGAGCAGTACTTC. Protein: CASSLQGLDEQYF.

The chain has TRBV25-1 and TRBJ2-7; 9 positions agree with TRBD1. J gave up 3 bases and V 4 bases, and 7 bases lay outside the gene matches. The CDR3 has 15 residues. Germline values: CDR1 MGHDK, CDR2 SYGVNS. DNA for the CDR3: TGTGCCAGCAGTGCAGGGAGGACAGGGGACTACGAGCAGTACTTC. Protein product: CASSAGRTGDYEQYF.

This clone was recorded only once. The chain joins TRBV5-1 to TRBJ1-2; 11 bases map to TRBD1. Germline V CDR1 and CDR2: SGHRS, YFSETQ. The V segment lost 4 bases and the J segment 1 base; nucleotides outside the gene matches: 9. The CDR3 consists of 17 residues. The CDR3 DNA sequence: TGCGCCAGCAGCCCGGACAGGGGGCGCCTCTTTAACTATGGCTACACCTTC. Protein: CASSPDRGRLFNYGYTF.

The chain links TRBV18 to TRBJ1-2; D call uncertain. Germline loops: CDR1 KGHSH, CDR2 LQKENI. The CDR3 contains 15 residues. V was clipped by 4 bases and J by 4 bases, with 16 bases between them. The CDR3 DNA reads as TGTGCCAGCTCACGGGCCCGCGATGAGACCTATGGCTACACCTTC. This gives the protein CASSRARDETYGYTF.